Described below is a single T cell receptor (beta chain) sequence and its context. The length of the CDR3 is 13 residues. This record belongs to a study of control samples from healthy donors and cancer patients. Here immunoSEQ multiplex PCR was the method, and the copy in TCRdb shows in-frame clones only, minus some. Of about 120,000 clones in the sample, about 93% were seen once. This sequence was found in a man aged 25 to 45 in good health. The chain uses TRBV21-1 and TRBJ1-6; no DNA check was done on the table's D call, TRBD1. TRBV21-1 is termed a pseudogene. What was sequenced was blood. For the CDR3, the DNA is TGTGCCAGCGGCAAAACAGGGAATTCACCCCTCCACTTT. Translating gives CASGKTGNSPLHF.